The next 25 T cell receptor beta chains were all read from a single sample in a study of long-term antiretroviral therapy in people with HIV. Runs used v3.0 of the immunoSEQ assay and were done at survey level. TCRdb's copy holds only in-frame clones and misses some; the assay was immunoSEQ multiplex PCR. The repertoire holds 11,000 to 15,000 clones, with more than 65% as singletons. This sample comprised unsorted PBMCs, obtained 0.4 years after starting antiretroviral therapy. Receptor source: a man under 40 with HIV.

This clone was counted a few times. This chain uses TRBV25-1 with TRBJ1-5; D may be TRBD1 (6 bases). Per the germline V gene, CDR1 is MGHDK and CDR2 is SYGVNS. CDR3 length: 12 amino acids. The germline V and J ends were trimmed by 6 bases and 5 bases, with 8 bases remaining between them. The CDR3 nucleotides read TGTGCCAGCAGGGAGGGGGATCAGCCCCAGCATTTT. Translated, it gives CASREGDQPQHF.

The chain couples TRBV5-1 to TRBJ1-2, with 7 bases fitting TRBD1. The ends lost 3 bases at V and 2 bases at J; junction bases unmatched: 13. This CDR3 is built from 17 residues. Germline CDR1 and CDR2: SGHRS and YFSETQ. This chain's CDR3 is CASSSGTVQTINYGYTF. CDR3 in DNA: TGCGCCAGCAGCTCCGGGACAGTTCAGACTATCAACTATGGCTACACCTTC.

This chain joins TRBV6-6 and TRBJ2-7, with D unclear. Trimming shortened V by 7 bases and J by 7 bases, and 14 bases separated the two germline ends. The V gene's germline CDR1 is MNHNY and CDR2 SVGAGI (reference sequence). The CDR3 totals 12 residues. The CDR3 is CASNLQIGEQYF. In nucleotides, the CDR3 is TGTGCCAGCAACCTACAAATCGGAGAGCAGTACTTC.

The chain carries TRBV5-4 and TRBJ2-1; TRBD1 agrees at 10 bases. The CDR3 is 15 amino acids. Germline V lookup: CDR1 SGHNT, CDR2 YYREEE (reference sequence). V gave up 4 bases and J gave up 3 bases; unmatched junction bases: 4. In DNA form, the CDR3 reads TGTGCCAGCAGCCGACAGGGGGCGGGCTACAATGAGCAGTTCTTC. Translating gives CASSRQGAGYNEQFF.

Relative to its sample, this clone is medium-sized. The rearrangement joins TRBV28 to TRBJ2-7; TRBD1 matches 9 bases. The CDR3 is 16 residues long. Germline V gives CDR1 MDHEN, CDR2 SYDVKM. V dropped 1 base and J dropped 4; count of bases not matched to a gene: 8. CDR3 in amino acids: CASSLFPTGTGYEQYF. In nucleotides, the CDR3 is TGTGCCAGCAGTTTATTTCCGACCGGGACAGGGTACGAGCAGTACTTC.

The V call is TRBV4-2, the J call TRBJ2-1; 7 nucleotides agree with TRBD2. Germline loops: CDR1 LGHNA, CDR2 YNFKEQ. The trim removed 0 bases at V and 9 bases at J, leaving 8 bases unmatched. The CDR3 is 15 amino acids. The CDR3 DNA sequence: TGTGCCAGCAGCCAAGATGGCGGGGGTCAGGTTGAGCAGTTCTTC. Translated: CASSQDGGGQVEQFF.

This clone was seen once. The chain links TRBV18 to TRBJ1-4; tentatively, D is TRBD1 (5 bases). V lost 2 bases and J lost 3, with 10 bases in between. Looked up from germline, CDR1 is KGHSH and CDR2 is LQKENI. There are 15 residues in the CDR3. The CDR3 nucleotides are TGTGCCAGCTCACCAAGAGGGGCCTCTAATGAAAAACTGTTTTTT. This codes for CASSPRGASNEKLFF.

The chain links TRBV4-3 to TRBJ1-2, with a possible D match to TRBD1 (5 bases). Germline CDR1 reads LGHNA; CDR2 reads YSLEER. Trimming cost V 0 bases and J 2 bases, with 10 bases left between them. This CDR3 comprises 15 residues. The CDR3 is CASSQDQGENYGYTF. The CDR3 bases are TGCGCCAGCAGCCAAGATCAGGGTGAGAACTATGGCTACACCTTC.

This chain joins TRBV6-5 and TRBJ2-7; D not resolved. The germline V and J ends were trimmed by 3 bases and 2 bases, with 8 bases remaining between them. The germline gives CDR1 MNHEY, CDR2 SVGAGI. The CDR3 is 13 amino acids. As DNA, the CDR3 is TGTGCCAGCAGTTATAACGGGCCCTACGAGCAGTACTTC. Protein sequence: CASSYNGPYEQYF.

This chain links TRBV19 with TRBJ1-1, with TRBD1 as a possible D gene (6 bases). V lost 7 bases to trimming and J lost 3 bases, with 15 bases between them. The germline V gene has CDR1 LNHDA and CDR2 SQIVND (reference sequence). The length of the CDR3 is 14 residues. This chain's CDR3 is CASTETGGDTEAFF. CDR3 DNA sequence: TGTGCCAGTACTGAGACAGGTGGGGACACTGAAGCTTTCTTT. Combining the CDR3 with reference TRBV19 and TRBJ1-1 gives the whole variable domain DGGITQSPKYLFRKEGQNVTLSCEQNLNHDAMYWYRQDPGQGLRLIYYSQIVNDFQKGDIAEGYSVSREKKESFPLTVTSAQKNPTAFYLCASTETGGDTEAFFGQGTRLTVV.

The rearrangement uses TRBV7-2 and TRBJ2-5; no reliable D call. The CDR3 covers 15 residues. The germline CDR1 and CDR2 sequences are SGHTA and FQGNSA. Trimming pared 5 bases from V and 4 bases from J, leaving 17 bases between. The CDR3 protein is CASSGGLDLSETQYF. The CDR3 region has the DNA TGTGCCAGCAGCGGCGGCCTAGATCTTTCAGAGACCCAGTACTTC.

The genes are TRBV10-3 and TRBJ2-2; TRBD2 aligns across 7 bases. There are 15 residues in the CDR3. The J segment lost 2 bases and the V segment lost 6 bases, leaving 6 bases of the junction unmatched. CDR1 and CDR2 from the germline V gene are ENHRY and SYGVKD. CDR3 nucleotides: TGTGCCATCAGAACCGGGACTACTAACACCGGGGAGCTGTTTTTT. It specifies CAIRTGTTNTGELFF.

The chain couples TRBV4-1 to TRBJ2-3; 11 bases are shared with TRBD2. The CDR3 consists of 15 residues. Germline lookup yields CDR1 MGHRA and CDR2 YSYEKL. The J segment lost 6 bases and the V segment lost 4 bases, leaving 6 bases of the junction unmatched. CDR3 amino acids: CASSRLAGGDDTQYF. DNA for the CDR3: TGCGCCAGCAGCCGGTTAGCGGGGGGGGACGATACGCAGTATTTT.

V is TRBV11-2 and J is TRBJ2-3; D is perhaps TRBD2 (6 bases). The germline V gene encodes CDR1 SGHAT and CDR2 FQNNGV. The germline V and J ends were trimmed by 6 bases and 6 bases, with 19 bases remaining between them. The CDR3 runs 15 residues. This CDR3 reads CASSQTVRGRDTQYF. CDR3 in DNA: TGTGCCAGCAGTCAAACGGTGCGGGGACGGGATACGCAGTATTTT. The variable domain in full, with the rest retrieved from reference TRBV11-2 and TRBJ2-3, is EAGVAQSPRYKIIEKRQSVAFWCNPISGHATLYWYQQILGQGPKLLIQFQNNGVVDDSQLPKDRFSAERLKGVDSTLKIQPAKLEDSAVYLCASSQTVRGRDTQYFGPGTRLTVL.

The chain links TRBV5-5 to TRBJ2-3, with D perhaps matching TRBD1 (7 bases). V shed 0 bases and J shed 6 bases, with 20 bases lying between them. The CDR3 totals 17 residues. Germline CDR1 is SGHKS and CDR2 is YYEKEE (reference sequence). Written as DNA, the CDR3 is TGTGCCAGCAGCTTGGCCGGGAGCGGCCCAGGGGGGGATACGCAGTATTTT. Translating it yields CASSLAGSGPGGDTQYF.

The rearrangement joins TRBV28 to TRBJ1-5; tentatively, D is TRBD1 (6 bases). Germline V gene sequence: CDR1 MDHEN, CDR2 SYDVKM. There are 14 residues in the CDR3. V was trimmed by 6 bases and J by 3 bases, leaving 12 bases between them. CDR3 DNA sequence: TGTGCCAGCAGCCTCAGGGGCTACAATCAGCCCCAGCATTTT. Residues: CASSLRGYNQPQHF.

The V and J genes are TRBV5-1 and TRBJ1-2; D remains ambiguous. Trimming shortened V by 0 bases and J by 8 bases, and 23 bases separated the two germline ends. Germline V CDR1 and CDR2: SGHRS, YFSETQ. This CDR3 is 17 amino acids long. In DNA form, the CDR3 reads TGCGCCAGCAGCTTGGACGCGATGCCGGGAGGTGGTGACGGCTACACCTTC. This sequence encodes CASSLDAMPGGGDGYTF.

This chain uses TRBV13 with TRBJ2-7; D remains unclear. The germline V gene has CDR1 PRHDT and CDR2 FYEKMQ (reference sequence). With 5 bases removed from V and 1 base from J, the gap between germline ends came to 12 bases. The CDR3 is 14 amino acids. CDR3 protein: CASSLFGRSYEQYF. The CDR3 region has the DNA TGTGCCAGCAGCCTATTTGGACGATCCTACGAGCAGTACTTC.

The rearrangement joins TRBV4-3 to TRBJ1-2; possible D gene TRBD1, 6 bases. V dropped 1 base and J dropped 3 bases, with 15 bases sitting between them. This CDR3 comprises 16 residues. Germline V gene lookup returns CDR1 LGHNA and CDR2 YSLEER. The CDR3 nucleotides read TGCGCCAGCAGCCAAGGGGACACGAGCACATACTATGGCTACACCTTC. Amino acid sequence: CASSQGDTSTYYGYTF.

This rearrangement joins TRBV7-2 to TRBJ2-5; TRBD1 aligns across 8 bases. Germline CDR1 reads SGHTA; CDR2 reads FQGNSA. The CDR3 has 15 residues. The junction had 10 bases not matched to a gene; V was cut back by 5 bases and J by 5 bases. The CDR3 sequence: CASSTDRGARETQYF. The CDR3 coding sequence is TGTGCCAGCAGCACCGACAGGGGCGCGAGGGAGACCCAGTACTTC.

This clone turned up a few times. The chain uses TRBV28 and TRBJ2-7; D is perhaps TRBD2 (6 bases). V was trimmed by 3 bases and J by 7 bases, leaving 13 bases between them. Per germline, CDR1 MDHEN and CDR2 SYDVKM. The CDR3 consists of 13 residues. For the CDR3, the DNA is TGTGCCAGCAGTTTTCGGGGCAGCGGGGAGCAGTACTTC. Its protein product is CASSFRGSGEQYF.

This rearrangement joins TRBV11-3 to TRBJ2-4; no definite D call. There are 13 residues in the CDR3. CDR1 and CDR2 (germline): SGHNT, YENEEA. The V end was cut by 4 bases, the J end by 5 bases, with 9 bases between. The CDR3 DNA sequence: TGTGCCAGCAGCTCTCGCGGAGAAAACATTCAGTACTTC. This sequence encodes CASSSRGENIQYF.

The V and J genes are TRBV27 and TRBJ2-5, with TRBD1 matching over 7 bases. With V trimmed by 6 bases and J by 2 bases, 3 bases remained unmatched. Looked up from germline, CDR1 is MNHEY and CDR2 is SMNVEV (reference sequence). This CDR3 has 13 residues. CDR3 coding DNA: TGTGCCAGCAGAAAACAGGGGCAAGAGACCCAGTACTTC. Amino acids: CASRKQGQETQYF.

The CDR3 spells CAISADRGYTDTQYF. CDR3 sequence (DNA): TGTGCCATCAGCGCGGACAGGGGCTACACAGATACGCAGTATTTT. The chain carries TRBV10-3 and TRBJ2-3, with TRBD1 identical over 9 bases. V shed 6 bases, J shed 2 bases, and the junction held 6 bases outside the gene matches. Germline CDR1 and CDR2: ENHRY and SYGVKD. This CDR3 region has 15 residues.

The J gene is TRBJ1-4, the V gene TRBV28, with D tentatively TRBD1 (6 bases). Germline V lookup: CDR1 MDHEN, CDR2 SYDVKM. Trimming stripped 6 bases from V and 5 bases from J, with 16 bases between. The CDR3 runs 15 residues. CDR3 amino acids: CASSRSTGPNEKLFF. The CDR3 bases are TGTGCCAGCAGCCGTTCGACAGGACCGAATGAAAAACTGTTTTTT.